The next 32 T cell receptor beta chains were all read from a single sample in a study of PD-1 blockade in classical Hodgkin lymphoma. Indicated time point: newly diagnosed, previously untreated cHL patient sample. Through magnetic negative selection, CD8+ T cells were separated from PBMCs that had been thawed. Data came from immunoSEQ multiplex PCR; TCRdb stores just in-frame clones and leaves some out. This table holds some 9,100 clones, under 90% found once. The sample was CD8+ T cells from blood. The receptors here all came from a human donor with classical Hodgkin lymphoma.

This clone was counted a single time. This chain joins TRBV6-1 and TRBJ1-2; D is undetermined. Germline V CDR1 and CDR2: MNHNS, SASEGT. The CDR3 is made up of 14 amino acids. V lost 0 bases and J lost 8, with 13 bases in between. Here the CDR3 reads CASSEAPWGYGYTF. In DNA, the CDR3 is TGTGCCAGCAGTGAAGCCCCGTGGGGTTACGGCTACACCTTC.

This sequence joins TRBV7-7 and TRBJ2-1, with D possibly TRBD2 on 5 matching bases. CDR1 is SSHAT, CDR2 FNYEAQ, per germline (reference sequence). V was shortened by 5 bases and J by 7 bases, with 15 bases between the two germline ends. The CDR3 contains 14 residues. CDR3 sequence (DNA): TGTGCCAGCAGCCCATTACCGGGAAGGAATGAGCAGTTCTTC. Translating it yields CASSPLPGRNEQFF.

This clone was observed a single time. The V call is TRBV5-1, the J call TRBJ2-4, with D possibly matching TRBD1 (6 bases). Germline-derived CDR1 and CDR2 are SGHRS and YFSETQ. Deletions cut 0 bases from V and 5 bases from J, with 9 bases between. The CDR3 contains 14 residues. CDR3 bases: TGCGCCAGCAGCTTGGAGGACAGCCAAAACATTCAGTACTTC. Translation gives CASSLEDSQNIQYF.

CDR3 DNA: TGTGCCAGCAGCCCTAGAAGCGGGGGGGAGACCCAGTACTTC. Its protein product is CASSPRSGGETQYF. V is TRBV7-2 and J is TRBJ2-5; 9 bases align to TRBD2. With 5 bases clipped from V and 5 bases from J, the junction kept 6 bases outside the gene matches. This CDR3 has 14 amino acids. CDR1 is SGHTA and CDR2 is FQGNSA in the germline V gene.

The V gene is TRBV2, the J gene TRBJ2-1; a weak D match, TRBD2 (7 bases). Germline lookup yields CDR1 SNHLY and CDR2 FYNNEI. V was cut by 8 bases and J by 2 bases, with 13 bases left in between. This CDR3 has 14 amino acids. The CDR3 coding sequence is TGTGCCAGCCCCGGCGGGGGCCCCTACAATGAGCAGTTCTTC. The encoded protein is CASPGGGPYNEQFF. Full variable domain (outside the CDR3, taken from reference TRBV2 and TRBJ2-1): EPEVTQTPSHQVTQMGQEVILRCVPISNHLYFYWYRQILGQKVEFLVSFYNNEISEKSEIFDDQFSVERPDGSNFTLKIRSTKLEDSAMYFCASPGGGPYNEQFFGPGTRLTVL.

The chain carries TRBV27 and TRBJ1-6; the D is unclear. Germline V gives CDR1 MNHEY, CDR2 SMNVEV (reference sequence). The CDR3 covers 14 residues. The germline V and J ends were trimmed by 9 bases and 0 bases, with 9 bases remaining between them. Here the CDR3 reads CASRNRSYNSPLHF. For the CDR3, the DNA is TGTGCCAGTCGCAATCGCTCCTATAATTCACCCCTCCACTTT.

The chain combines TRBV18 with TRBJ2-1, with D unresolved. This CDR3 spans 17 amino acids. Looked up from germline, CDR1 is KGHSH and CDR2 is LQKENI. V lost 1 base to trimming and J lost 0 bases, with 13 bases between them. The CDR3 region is CASSPLLVFRSYNEQFF. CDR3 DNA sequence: TGTGCCAGCTCACCACTCCTGGTATTCCGCTCCTACAATGAGCAGTTCTTC. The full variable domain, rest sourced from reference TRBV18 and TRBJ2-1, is NAGVMQNPRHLVRRRGQEARLRCSPMKGHSHVYWYRQLPEEGLKFMVYLQKENIIDESGMPKERFSAEFPKEGPSILRIQQVVRGDSAAYFCASSPLLVFRSYNEQFFGPGTRLTVL.

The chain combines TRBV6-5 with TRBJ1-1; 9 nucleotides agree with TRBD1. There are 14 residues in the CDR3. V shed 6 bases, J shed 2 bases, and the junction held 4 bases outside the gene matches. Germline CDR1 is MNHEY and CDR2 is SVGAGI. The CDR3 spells CASSNRGHNTEAFF. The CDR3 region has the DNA TGTGCCAGCAGCAACAGGGGGCATAACACTGAAGCTTTCTTT.

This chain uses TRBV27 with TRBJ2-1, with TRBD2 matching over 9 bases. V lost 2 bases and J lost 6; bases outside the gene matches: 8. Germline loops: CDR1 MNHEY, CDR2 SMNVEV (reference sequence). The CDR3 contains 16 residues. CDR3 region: CASSLARGGPPNEQFF. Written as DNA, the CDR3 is TGTGCCAGCAGTTTAGCGCGGGGGGGCCCTCCCAATGAGCAGTTCTTC.

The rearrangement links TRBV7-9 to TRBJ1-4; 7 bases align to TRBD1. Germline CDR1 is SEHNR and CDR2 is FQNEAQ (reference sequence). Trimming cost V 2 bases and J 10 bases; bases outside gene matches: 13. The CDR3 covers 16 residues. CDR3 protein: CASSLPTGEIGRKLFF. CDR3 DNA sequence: TGTGCCAGCAGCTTACCTACAGGGGAAATCGGAAGAAAACTGTTTTTT.

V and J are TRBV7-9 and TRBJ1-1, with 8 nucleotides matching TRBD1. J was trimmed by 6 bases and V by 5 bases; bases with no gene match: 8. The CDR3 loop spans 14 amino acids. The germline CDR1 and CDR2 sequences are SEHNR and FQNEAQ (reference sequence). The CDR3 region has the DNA TGTGCCAGCAGCCCGCGGACAGGGTTCGCTGAAGCTTTCTTT. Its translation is CASSPRTGFAEAFF. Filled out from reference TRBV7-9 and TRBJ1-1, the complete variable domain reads DTGVSQNPRHKITKRGQNVTFRCDPISEHNRLYWYRQTLGQGPEFLTYFQNEAQLEKSRLLSDRFSAERPKGSFSTLEIQRTEQGDSAMYLCASSPRTGFAEAFFGQGTRLTVV.

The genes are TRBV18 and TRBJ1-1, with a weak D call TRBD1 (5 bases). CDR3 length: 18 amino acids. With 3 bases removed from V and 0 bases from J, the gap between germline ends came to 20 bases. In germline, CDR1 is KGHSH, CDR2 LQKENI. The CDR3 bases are TGTGCCAGCTCACCCGGTTTTCGGGACCCGGAAATGAACACTGAAGCTTTCTTT. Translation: CASSPGFRDPEMNTEAFF.

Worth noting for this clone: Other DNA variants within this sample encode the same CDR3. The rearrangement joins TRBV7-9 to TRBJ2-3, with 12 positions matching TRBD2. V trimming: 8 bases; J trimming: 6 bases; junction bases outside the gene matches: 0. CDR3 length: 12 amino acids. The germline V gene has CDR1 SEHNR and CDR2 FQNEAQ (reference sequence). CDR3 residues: CASGLAGDTQYF. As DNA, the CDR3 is TGTGCCAGCGGACTAGCGGGGGATACGCAGTATTTT.

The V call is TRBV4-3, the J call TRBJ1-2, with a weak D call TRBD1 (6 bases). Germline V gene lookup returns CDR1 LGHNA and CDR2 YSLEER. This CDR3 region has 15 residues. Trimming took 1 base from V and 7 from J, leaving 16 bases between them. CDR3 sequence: CASSQGTVPWGGYTF. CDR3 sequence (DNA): TGCGCCAGCAGCCAAGGGACAGTCCCATGGGGTGGCTACACCTTC.

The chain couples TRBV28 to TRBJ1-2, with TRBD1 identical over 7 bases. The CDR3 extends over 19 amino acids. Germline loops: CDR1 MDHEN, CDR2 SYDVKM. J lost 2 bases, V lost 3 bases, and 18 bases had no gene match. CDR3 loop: CASSFLIQTTGRLNYGYTF. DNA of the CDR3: TGTGCCAGCAGTTTTCTCATTCAAACGACAGGGCGCTTGAACTATGGCTACACCTTC.

Written as DNA, the CDR3 is TGCGCCAGCAGCCAAGGAGGGACAGGGGGGTTTTGGGAGCAGTTCTTC. Its protein product is CASSQGGTGGFWEQFF. V gene TRBV4-1 combines with J gene TRBJ2-1, with TRBD1 matching 11 bases. Trimming removed 1 base from V and 10 bases from J; junction bases left unmatched: 9. Germline lookup yields CDR1 MGHRA and CDR2 YSYEKL. The length of the CDR3 is 16 residues.

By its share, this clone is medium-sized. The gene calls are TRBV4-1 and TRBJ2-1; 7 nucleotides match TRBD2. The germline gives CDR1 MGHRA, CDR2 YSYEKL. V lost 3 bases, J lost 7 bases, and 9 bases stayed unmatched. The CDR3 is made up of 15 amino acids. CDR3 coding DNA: TGCGCCAGCAGCCATCGGGATAGCGGGCGGAATGAGCAGTTCTTC. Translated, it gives CASSHRDSGRNEQFF.

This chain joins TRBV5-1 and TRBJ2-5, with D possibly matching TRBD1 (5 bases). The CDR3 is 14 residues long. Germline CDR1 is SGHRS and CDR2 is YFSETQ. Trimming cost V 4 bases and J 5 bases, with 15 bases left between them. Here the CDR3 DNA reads TGCGCCAGCAGCCCACCATTCTCAGGGGAGACCCAGTACTTC. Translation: CASSPPFSGETQYF.

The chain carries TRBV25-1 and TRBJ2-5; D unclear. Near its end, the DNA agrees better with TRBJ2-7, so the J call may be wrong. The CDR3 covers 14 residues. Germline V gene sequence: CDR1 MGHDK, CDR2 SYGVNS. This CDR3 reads CASSESDQSYEQYF. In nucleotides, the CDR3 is TGTGCCAGCAGTGAATCGGACCAGAGCTACGAGCAGTACTTC.

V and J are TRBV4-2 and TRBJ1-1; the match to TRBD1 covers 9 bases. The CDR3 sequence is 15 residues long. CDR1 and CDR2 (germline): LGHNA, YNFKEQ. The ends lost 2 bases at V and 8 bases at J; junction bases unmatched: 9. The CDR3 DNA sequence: TGTGCCAGCAGCCAAACACGACTACAGGGGGCCGAAGCTTTCTTT. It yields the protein CASSQTRLQGAEAFF.

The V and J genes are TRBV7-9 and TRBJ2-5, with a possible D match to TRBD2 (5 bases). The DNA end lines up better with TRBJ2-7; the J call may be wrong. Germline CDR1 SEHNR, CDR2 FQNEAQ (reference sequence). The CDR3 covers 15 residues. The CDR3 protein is CASSLLRESSYEQYF. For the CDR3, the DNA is TGTGCCAGCAGCTTACTAAGGGAGAGCTCCTACGAGCAGTACTTC.

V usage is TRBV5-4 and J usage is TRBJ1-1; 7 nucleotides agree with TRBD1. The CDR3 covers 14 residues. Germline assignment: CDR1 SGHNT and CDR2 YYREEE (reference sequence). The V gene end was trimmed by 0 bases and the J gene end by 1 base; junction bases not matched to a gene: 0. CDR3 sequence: CASSLDRGNTEAFF. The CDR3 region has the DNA TGTGCCAGCAGCTTGGACAGGGGGAACACTGAAGCTTTCTTT.

CDR3 sequence (DNA): TGTGCCAGTAGTGTCAGGAGGGAATTGACTGAAGCTTTCTTT. Protein sequence: CASSVRRELTEAFF. V gene TRBV19 combines with J gene TRBJ1-1; D gene uncertain. Germline V CDR1 and CDR2: LNHDA, SQIVND (reference sequence). The germline V and J ends were trimmed by 5 bases and 5 bases, with 15 bases remaining between them. The CDR3 is 14 residues long.

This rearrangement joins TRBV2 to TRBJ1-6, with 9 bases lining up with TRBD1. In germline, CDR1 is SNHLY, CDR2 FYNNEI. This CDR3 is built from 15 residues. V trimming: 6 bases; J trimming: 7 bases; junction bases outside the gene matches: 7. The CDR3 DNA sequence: TGTGCCAGCAGGAGGGGGACAGGGATAAATTCACCCCTCCACTTT. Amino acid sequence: CASRRGTGINSPLHF.

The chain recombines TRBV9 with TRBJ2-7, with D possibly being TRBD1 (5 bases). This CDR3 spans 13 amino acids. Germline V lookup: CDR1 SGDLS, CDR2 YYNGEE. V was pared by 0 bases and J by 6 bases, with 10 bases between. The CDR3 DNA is TGTGCCAGCAGCGTAGGACAGACAAGCGAGCAGTACTTC. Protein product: CASSVGQTSEQYF. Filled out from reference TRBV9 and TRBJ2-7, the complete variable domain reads DSGVTQTPKHLITATGQRVTLRCSPRSGDLSVYWYQQSLDQGLQFLIQYYNGEERAKGNILERFSAQQFPDLHSELNLSSLELGDSALYFCASSVGQTSEQYFGPGTRLTVT.

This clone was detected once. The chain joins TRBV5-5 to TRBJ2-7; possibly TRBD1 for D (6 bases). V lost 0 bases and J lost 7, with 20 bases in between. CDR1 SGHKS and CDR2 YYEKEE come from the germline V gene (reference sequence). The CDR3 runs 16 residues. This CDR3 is CASSLGGGRYWGEQYF. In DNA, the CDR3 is TGTGCCAGCAGCTTGGGTGGGGGCAGGTACTGGGGAGAGCAGTACTTC.

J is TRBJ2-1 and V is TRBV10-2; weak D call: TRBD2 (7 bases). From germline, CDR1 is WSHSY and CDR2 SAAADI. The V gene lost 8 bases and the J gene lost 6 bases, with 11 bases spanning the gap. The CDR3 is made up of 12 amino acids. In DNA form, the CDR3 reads TGCGCCAGCGGGCGGGGGCGCAATGAGCAGTTCTTC. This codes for CASGRGRNEQFF.

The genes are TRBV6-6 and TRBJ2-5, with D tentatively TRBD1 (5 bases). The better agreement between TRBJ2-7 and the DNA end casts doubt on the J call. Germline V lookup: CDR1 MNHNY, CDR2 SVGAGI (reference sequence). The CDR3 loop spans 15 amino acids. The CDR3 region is CASSTQNDRSYEQYF. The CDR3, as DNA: TGTGCCAGCAGTACCCAGAACGACAGATCCTACGAGCAGTACTTC.

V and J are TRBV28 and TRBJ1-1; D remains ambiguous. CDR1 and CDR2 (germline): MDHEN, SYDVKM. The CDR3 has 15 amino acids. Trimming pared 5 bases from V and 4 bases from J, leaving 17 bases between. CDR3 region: CASSLTPTGSTEAFF. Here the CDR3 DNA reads TGTGCCAGCAGTCTAACCCCCACGGGGTCCACTGAAGCTTTCTTT.

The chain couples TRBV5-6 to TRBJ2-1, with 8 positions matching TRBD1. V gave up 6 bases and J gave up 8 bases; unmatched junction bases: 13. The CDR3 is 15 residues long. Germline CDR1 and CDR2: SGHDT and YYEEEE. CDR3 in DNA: TGTGCCAGCAACATTGGACAGGGAGGATGGGATGAGCAGTTCTTC. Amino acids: CASNIGQGGWDEQFF.

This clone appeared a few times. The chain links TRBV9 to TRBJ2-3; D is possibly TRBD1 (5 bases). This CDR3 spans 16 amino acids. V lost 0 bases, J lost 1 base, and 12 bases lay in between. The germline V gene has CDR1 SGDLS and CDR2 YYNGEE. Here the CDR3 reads CASSVGNRGGTDTQYF. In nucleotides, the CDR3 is TGTGCCAGCAGCGTAGGAAATAGGGGTGGCACAGATACGCAGTATTTT.

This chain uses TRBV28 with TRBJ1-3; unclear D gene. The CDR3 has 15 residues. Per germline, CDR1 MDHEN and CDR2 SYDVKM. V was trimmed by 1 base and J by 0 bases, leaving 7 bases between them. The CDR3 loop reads CASSLYASSGNTIYF. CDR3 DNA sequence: TGTGCCAGCAGTTTATATGCCAGCTCTGGAAACACCATATATTTT. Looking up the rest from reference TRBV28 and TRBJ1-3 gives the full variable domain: DVKVTQSSRYLVKRTGEKVFLECVQDMDHENMFWYRQDPGLGLRLIYFSYDVKMKEKGDIPEGYSVSREKKERFSLILESASTNQTSMYLCASSLYASSGNTIYFGEGSWLTVV.